Described below is a single T cell receptor beta chain sequence and its context. Clones were read by immunoSEQ multiplex PCR, and TCRdb kept only the in-frame ones, dropping some. Found here are some 110,000 clones, roughly nine tenths of them singletons; the top ten hold 1.5% to 2%. These data belong to a study of T cell changes during pregnancy in multiple sclerosis. Germline V CDR1 and CDR2: MNHNS, SASEGT. Trimming took off 5 bases at V and 7 bases at J, with 20 bases between the two ends. The length of the CDR3 is 15 residues. The genes are TRBV6-1 and TRBJ1-1, with a weak D call TRBD1 (5 bases). This sequence was found in a female donor with multiple sclerosis, enrolled in a pregnancy study. The sample was peripheral blood, taken before pregnancy. The CDR3 bases are TGTGCCAGCAGTCGGGAGGGGCCCCTTCCCGTTGAAGCTTTCTTT. Its translation: CASSREGPLPVEAFF.